A selection of T cell receptor beta chains follows, all from one sample in a study of brain T cells in children with intractable seizures. The repertoire was sequenced with immunoSEQ multiplex PCR; TCRdb's copy has only in-frame clones and lacks some. The sample yields approximately 330,000 clones, nearly 95% seen once. The source was peripheral blood, collected about 5 months after surgery. The receptors here all came from a boy under two years old with tuberous sclerosis and intractable seizures. Both conserved end residues are part of each CDR3. The D gene is left open where the match is weak. Not all rows give a size; the values are once, few, many and, for expanded clones, a class.

size	D	V	J	CDR3	DNA
NA	TRBD2	TRBV11-2	TRBJ2-3	CASRSGTSGTDTQYF	TGTGCCAGCAGGTCGGGGACTAGCGGGACAGATACGCAGTATTTT
NA	NA	TRBV30	TRBJ2-5	CAWSVKLQETQYF	TGTGCCTGGAGTGTAAAACTCCAAGAGACCCAGTACTTC
once	TRBD2	TRBV7-7	TRBJ2-1	CASGPASGGLYNEQFF	TGTGCTAGCGGTCCGGCTAGCGGGGGCCTCTACAATGAGCAGTTCTTC
NA	NA	TRBV6-1	TRBJ1-1	CASSEAPQDTEAFF	TGTGCCAGCAGTGAAGCCCCTCAGGACACTGAAGCTTTCTTT
NA	TRBD1	TRBV4-1	TRBJ1-2	CASSQRGQGSIDGYTF	TGCGCCAGCAGCCAAAGGGGACAGGGGAGTATTGATGGCTACACCTTC
NA	NA	TRBV3-1/TRBV3-2	TRBJ1-6	CASSSQGRFHSPLHF	TGTGCCAGCAGCAGCCAAGGGAGGTTTCATTCACCCCTCCACTTT
NA	NA	TRBV5-4	TRBJ1-1	CASSPGPLNTEAFF	TGTGCCAGCAGCCCAGGACCCCTGAACACTGAAGCTTTCTTT
NA	NA	TRBV2	TRBJ1-2	CASRVPPGRGYTF	TGTGCCAGCAGGGTCCCCCCAGGGCGGGGCTACACCTTC
NA	TRBD1	TRBV14	TRBJ2-7	CASSTTGTYEQYF	TGTGCCAGCAGCACGACAGGGACCTACGAGCAGTACTTC
NA	TRBD2	TRBV9	TRBJ2-1	CASSVTSGRNEQFF	TGTGCCAGCAGCGTAACTAGCGGGAGGAATGAGCAGTTCTTC
NA	NA	TRBV27	TRBJ2-1	CASGYITSEQFF	TGTGCCAGCGGCTATATCACGAGTGAGCAGTTCTTC
NA	NA	TRBV4-1	TRBJ2-7	CASSQEASAYEQYF	TGCGCCAGCAGCCAAGAGGCTAGTGCCTACGAGCAGTACTTC
NA	TRBD1	TRBV27	TRBJ2-3	CASSSIDRVGTDTQYF	TGTGCCAGCAGCTCTATTGACAGGGTTGGCACAGATACGCAGTATTTT
NA	NA	TRBV6-5	TRBJ1-5	CASSHRTANQPQHF	TGTGCCAGCAGTCACCGGACAGCGAATCAGCCCCAGCATTTT
NA	NA	TRBV27	TRBJ1-1	CASGVVRNTEAFF	TGTGCCAGCGGCGTCGTGAGAAATACTGAAGCTTTCTTT
NA	NA	TRBV10-3	TRBJ1-1	CAISGGENTEAFF	TGTGCCATCAGTGGGGGGGAGAACACTGAAGCTTTCTTT
NA	TRBD1	TRBV29-1	TRBJ1-1	CSVDRDRTEAFF	TGCAGCGTGGACCGGGACAGAACTGAAGCTTTCTTT
NA	NA	TRBV5-8	TRBJ2-1	CASSLLGIGVYNEQFF	TGTGCCAGCAGCTTGCTTGGGATAGGGGTCTACAATGAGCAGTTCTTC
NA	NA	TRBV5-1	TRBJ2-4	CASSPGPLAKNIQYF	TGCGCCAGCAGCCCTGGACCACTAGCCAAAAACATTCAGTACTTC
NA	TRBD2	TRBV5-1	TRBJ2-2	CASSLTSGGAGTGELFF	TGCGCCAGCAGCTTGACTAGCGGGGGGGCCGGCACCGGGGAGCTGTTTTTT
NA	NA	TRBV4-1	TRBJ1-2	CASSPWGHKMASYGYTF	TGCGCCAGCAGCCCCTGGGGGCATAAGATGGCAAGCTATGGCTACACCTTC
NA	NA	TRBV1	TRBJ2-7	CTSSLAGGNEQYF	TGCACCAGCAGCCTGGCGGGAGGGAACGAGCAGTACTTC
NA	NA	TRBV7-3	TRBJ1-1	CASSSTVRTEAFF	TGTGCCAGCAGCTCGACAGTGAGGACTGAAGCTTTCTTT
NA	NA	TRBV6-5	TRBJ2-7	CASSQKTRGGGEQYF	TGTGCCAGCAGCCAGAAGACCAGGGGCGGTGGCGAGCAGTACTTC
NA	NA	TRBV5-6	TRBJ1-1	CASSLGLEAFF	TGTGCCAGCAGCTTGGGCCTAGAAGCTTTCTTT
NA	NA	TRBV13	TRBJ2-7	CASSSRQAPASEQYF	TGTGCCAGCAGCTCTCGGCAGGCGCCCGCGAGCGAGCAGTACTTC
few	NA	TRBV6-5	TRBJ1-1	CASSYRDHTEAFF	TGTGCCAGCAGTTACAGGGATCACACTGAAGCTTTCTTT
NA	NA	TRBV14	TRBJ1-2	CASSPLGRESGYTF	TGTGCCAGCAGCCCTTTGGGCCGGGAATCTGGCTACACCTTC
NA	TRBD1	TRBV6-5	TRBJ1-2	CASSYGRGGGYTF	TGTGCCAGCAGTTATGGCAGGGGGGGTGGCTACACCTTC
NA	NA	TRBV11-2	TRBJ2-2	CASSLAYTNTGELFF	TGTGCCAGCAGCTTGGCCTACACGAACACCGGGGAGCTGTTTTTT